The sequence of this T cell receptor (beta chain) was determined in a study of technical replicates of blood from several donors. This clone was recorded once. Germline assignment: CDR1 SGHVS and CDR2 FQNEAQ. The CDR3 consists of 21 residues. V lost 6 bases and J lost 0, with 29 bases in between. The repertoire was sequenced with immunoSEQ multiplex PCR; TCRdb's copy has only in-frame clones and lacks some. Of approximately 89,000 clones in the sample, about 94% were seen once. The chain is built from TRBV7-8 and TRBJ2-2; the D gene is possibly TRBD2 (5 bases). The sequenced sample was T cells isolated from PBMCs. The TCR originated in a human donor in good health. CDR3 region: CASRKSGLQTNPTPNTGELFF. Written as DNA, the CDR3 is TGTGCCAGCAGAAAATCCGGACTTCAGACAAACCCAACTCCGAACACCGGGGAGCTGTTTTTT.